This TCR beta chain was sequenced for a study of cytomegalovirus exposure and HLA in healthy donors. PCR primers comprised 60 Vbeta and 13 Jbeta primers. In the original processing: A later analysis counted about 80 million unique TCR beta chains, some 12 million shared. Profiling relied on immunoSEQ multiplex PCR, and the TCRdb table lists in-frame clones only, not all of them. V, J and clone size are those of that table, while D and trimming were read from the DNA. The table includes some 110,000 clones, around 70% detected once. Germline CDR1 LNHNV, CDR2 YYDKDF (reference sequence). CDR3 size: 15 residues. The V and J ends lost 4 bases and 0 bases, in that order; junction bases with no gene match: 3.

The sequenced material came from PBMCs. The receptor was isolated from a boy aged 5-17 years in good health and CMV-seronegative. This chain connects TRBV15 to TRBJ1-1, with 9 bases lining up with TRBD1. CDR3 sequence: CATSTWTGVNTEAFF. Written as DNA, the CDR3 is TGTGCCACCAGCACTTGGACAGGGGTGAACACTGAAGCTTTCTTT.